The 23 T cell receptor beta chains listed next were all sequenced from one sample in a study of beta chain features in type 1 diabetes. The study reverse transcribed the entire isolated RNA, so it sequenced expressed TCRB transcripts. The protocol was immunoSEQ multiplex PCR, while the TCRdb copy is restricted to in-frame clones and leaves out a portion. The table shows about 220,000 clones, with under 13% occurring only once. Input material: central memory CD4+ T cells from blood. These receptors were taken from a man aged 18 to 30 in good health.

This rearrangement joins TRBV16 to TRBJ2-1; TRBD2 aligns across 7 bases. The CDR3 consists of 12 residues. Germline V gene lookup returns CDR1 KGHSY and CDR2 FQNENV. Losses at the gene ends were 4 bases for V and 9 bases for J; bases not matched to a gene: 3. CDR3 coding DNA: TGTGCCAGCAGCCGGAGCGGGACTGAGCAGTTCTTC. This translates into CASSRSGTEQFF.

This clone appeared a few times. The chain carries TRBV12-5 and TRBJ2-7; 7 positions agree with TRBD2. Trimming removed 8 bases from V and 2 bases from J; junction bases left unmatched: 6. CDR1 is LGHNT, CDR2 FRNRAP, per germline. CDR3 size: 13 residues. Here the CDR3 DNA reads TGTGCTAGTCTCGCTAGCGGAGCCTACGAGCAGTACTTC. Translating gives CASLASGAYEQYF.

On this clone: The junction departs from germline at one end; a sequencing error may be responsible. The CDR3 sequence: CASSQVPNRGTQYF. CDR3 coding DNA: TGCGCCAGCAGCCAAGTTCCTAACAGGGGGACCCAGTACTTC. The chain couples TRBV7-9 to TRBJ2-5; TRBD1 agrees at 7 bases. This CDR3 region has 14 residues. Germline CDR1 and CDR2: SEHNR and FQNEAQ (reference sequence).

This clone was found a few times. The same CDR3 arises from other DNA sequences in this sample as well. The chain carries TRBV20-1 and TRBJ2-7; no reliable D call. The CDR3 length is 10 residues. In germline, CDR1 is DFQATT, CDR2 SNEGSKA (reference sequence). The V end lost 6 bases, the J end lost 3 bases, and 6 bases lay between the germline ends. CDR3 bases: TGCAGTGCATTGTTCTACGAGCAGTACTTC. Protein sequence: CSALFYEQYF.

The rearrangement uses TRBV4-3 and TRBJ2-5; D is uncertain. Germline-derived CDR1 and CDR2 are LGHNA and YSLEER. The CDR3 covers 13 residues. Trimming stripped 0 bases from V and 4 bases from J, with 6 bases between. The CDR3 sequence is CASSQEVGETQYF. Written as DNA, the CDR3 is TGCGCCAGCAGCCAAGAAGTGGGAGAGACCCAGTACTTC.

This CDR3 is CASSLGWGQSNQPQHF. Written as DNA, the CDR3 is TGTGCCAGCAGCTTAGGTTGGGGGCAGAGCAATCAGCCCCAGCATTTT. The J gene is TRBJ1-5, the V gene TRBV7-8; a possible D gene is TRBD1 (6 bases). Germline CDR1 reads SGHVS; CDR2 reads FQNEAQ. The CDR3 has 16 residues. The V and J ends lost 1 base and 1 base respectively, with 11 bases between them.

The rearrangement joins TRBV5-6 to TRBJ1-5; no reliable D call. The CDR3 runs 18 residues. With 2 bases removed from V and 2 bases from J, the gap between germline ends came to 20 bases. Germline CDR1 is SGHDT and CDR2 is YYEEEE. The CDR3 DNA sequence: TGTGCCAGCAGCTTCAGCGGGGTTTACCTAGAGGGCAATCAGCCCCAGCATTTT. Residues: CASSFSGVYLEGNQPQHF.

This chain connects TRBV11-1 to TRBJ2-7, with D possibly TRBD2 on 6 matching bases. CDR1 is SGHAT and CDR2 is FQDESV in the germline V gene (reference sequence). The CDR3 is 14 amino acids. Between the trimmed V and J ends, which lost 1 base and 2 bases, there was a span of 9 bases. The chain's CDR3 is CASSLGTITYEQYF. The CDR3 DNA is TGTGCCAGCAGCTTAGGGACTATCACCTACGAGCAGTACTTC.

V and J are TRBV9 and TRBJ1-2; D is uncertain. V lost 1 base and J 4 bases, leaving 8 bases between the germline ends. Germline V gene sequence: CDR1 SGDLS, CDR2 YYNGEE. This CDR3 is 13 amino acids long. In DNA form, the CDR3 reads TGTGCCAGCAGCGTAAACCTGGGCTATGGCTACACCTTC. It is translated as CASSVNLGYGYTF.

V gene TRBV7-2 combines with J gene TRBJ2-5; D not certain. Germline assignment: CDR1 SGHTA and CDR2 FQGNSA. Trimming left V 2 bases short and J 2 bases short, with 9 bases between. The CDR3 length is 14 residues. The CDR3 DNA reads as TGTGCCAGCAGCTTATTGACATTGCAAGAGACCCAGTACTTC. Protein: CASSLLTLQETQYF.

J is TRBJ2-7 and V is TRBV27, with a tentative D call TRBD2 (6 bases). The CDR3 has 13 residues. The V and J ends lost 3 bases and 5 bases respectively, with 11 bases between them. Germline assignment: CDR1 MNHEY and CDR2 SMNVEV (reference sequence). The CDR3 DNA reads as TGTGCCAGCAGTTTTTCGGGGGTGCACGAGCAGTACTTC. It translates to CASSFSGVHEQYF.

This rearrangement joins TRBV6-5 to TRBJ1-1; possible D gene TRBD1, 5 bases. V lost 4 bases to trimming and J lost 7 bases, with 13 bases between them. Germline V gene lookup returns CDR1 MNHEY and CDR2 SVGAGI. The CDR3 is 13 amino acids. CDR3 DNA: TGTGCCAGCAGTTTCACAGGACGAGGTGAAGCTTTCTTT. Protein product: CASSFTGRGEAFF.

This clone was picked up a small number of times. This rearrangement joins TRBV5-1 to TRBJ2-5, with 13 bases aligning to TRBD2. The length of the CDR3 is 15 residues. V lost 4 bases, J lost 5 bases, and 5 bases stayed unmatched. The V gene's germline CDR1 is SGHRS and CDR2 YFSETQ. This chain's CDR3 is CASSPTSGRAETQYF. DNA for the CDR3: TGCGCCAGCAGCCCCACTAGCGGGAGGGCCGAGACCCAGTACTTC.

At least ten counts were recorded for this clone. The J gene is TRBJ2-7, the V gene TRBV10-3; D may be TRBD1 (6 bases). Germline loops: CDR1 ENHRY, CDR2 SYGVKD. The CDR3 totals 11 residues. V shed 8 bases and J shed 6 bases, with 11 bases lying between them. The CDR3 here is CAIGGESEQYF. The CDR3 DNA reads TGTGCCATCGGGGGCGAAAGCGAGCAGTACTTC.

This clone was seen only a few times. At the DNA level, this CDR3 is encoded by other sequences in the same sample as well. The gene calls are TRBV9 and TRBJ2-3; D is unclear. V was shortened by 0 bases and J by 3 bases, with 5 bases between the two germline ends. CDR1 and CDR2 from the germline V gene are SGDLS and YYNGEE. The CDR3 consists of 13 residues. CDR3 in DNA: TGTGCCAGCAGCGTAGGACCTACAGATACGCAGTATTTT. Its protein is CASSVGPTDTQYF.

About this clone itself: Other nucleotide sequences from this sample produce the same CDR3. The rearrangement uses TRBV11-2 and TRBJ2-3, with no clear D. V was shortened by 3 bases and J by 3 bases, with 7 bases between the two germline ends. Germline V CDR1 and CDR2: SGHAT, FQNNGV. The CDR3 has 13 residues. DNA for the CDR3: TGTGCCAGCAGCTTTCCCGGTACAGATACGCAGTATTTT. This gives the protein CASSFPGTDTQYF. The variable domain in full, completed from reference TRBV11-2 and TRBJ2-3, reads EAGVAQSPRYKIIEKRQSVAFWCNPISGHATLYWYQQILGQGPKLLIQFQNNGVVDDSQLPKDRFSAERLKGVDSTLKIQPAKLEDSAVYLCASSFPGTDTQYFGPGTRLTVL.

This clone showed up just a few times. V is TRBV13 and J is TRBJ2-7; D not resolved. From germline, CDR1 is PRHDT and CDR2 FYEKMQ (reference sequence). V was trimmed by 4 bases and J by 4 bases, leaving 2 bases between them. This CDR3 is 10 amino acids long. For the CDR3, the DNA is TGTGCCAGCAGCTCGTACGAGCAGTACTTC. Its protein product is CASSSYEQYF.

The J gene is TRBJ2-5, the V gene TRBV5-4; perhaps TRBD2 as D (5 bases). V lost 2 bases to trimming and J lost 5 bases, with 10 bases between them. Germline V gene data show CDR1 as SGHNT and CDR2 as YYREEE (reference sequence). The CDR3 has 13 amino acids. The CDR3: CASSFKGAETQYF. The CDR3 DNA follows: TGTGCCAGCAGCTTCAAGGGAGCGGAGACCCAGTACTTC. The variable domain in full, completed from reference TRBV5-4 and TRBJ2-5, reads ETGVTQSPTHLIKTRGQQVTLRCSSQSGHNTVSWYQQALGQGPQFIFQYYREEENGRGNFPPRFSGLQFPNYSSELNVNALELDDSALYLCASSFKGAETQYFGPGTRLLVL.

The V and J genes are TRBV6-1 and TRBJ1-2, with D possibly TRBD1 on 5 matching bases. CDR1 and CDR2 from the germline V gene are MNHNS and SASEGT. The CDR3 length is 14 residues. Trimming removed 7 bases from V and 8 bases from J, with 20 bases in between. The DNA of the CDR3 is TGTGCCAGCATAAAGGCCGGGACCCTCTCCGGCTACACCTTC. Translating gives CASIKAGTLSGYTF.

This clone was recorded a few times. CDR3 sequence (DNA): TGTGCCTGGAGTCTTAGACAGGGGTCAGTCAATGAGCAGTTCTTC. Encoded protein: CAWSLRQGSVNEQFF. The chain employs TRBV30 and TRBJ2-1; 8 bases are shared with TRBD1. This CDR3 is built from 15 residues. CDR1 and CDR2 (germline): GTSNPN, SVGIG (reference sequence). The V segment lost 2 bases and the J segment 6 bases; nucleotides outside the gene matches: 9.

The CDR3 nucleotides read TGCGCTCAACTAGCGGGATACGAGCAGTACTTC. Translating it yields CAQLAGYEQYF. The V and J genes are TRBV20-1 and TRBJ2-7, with 10 positions matching TRBD2. The germline gives CDR1 DFQATT, CDR2 SNEGSKA (reference sequence). This CDR3 is built from 11 residues.

This sequence joins TRBV6-1 and TRBJ2-6; 9 nucleotides match TRBD1. With V trimmed by 1 base and J by 5 bases, 9 bases remained unmatched. The germline gives CDR1 MNHNS, CDR2 SASEGT. This CDR3 has 18 amino acids. CDR3 in DNA: TGTGCCAGCAGTGAAGTTGGGACAGGGACCGCTAGGGCCAACGTCCTGACTTTC. It encodes CASSEVGTGTARANVLTF.

The rearrangement joins TRBV5-4 to TRBJ2-3; tentatively, D is TRBD2 (5 bases). The germline V gene has CDR1 SGHNT and CDR2 YYREEE (reference sequence). The CDR3 spans 15 residues. The V end lost 3 bases, the J end lost 0 bases, and 11 bases lay between the germline ends. The CDR3 sequence is CASSYRGSSTDTQYF. The CDR3 bases are TGTGCCAGCAGCTACAGAGGGTCTAGCACAGATACGCAGTATTTT.